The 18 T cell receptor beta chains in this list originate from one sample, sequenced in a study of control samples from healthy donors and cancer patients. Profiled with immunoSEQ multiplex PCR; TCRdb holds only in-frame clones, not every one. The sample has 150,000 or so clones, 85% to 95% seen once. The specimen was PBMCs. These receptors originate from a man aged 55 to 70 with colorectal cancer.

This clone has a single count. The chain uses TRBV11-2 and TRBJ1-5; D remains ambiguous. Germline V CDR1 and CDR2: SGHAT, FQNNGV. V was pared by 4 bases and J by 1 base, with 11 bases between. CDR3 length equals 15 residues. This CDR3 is CASSSPVESNQPQHF. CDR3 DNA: TGTGCCAGCAGCTCCCCGGTCGAAAGCAATCAGCCCCAGCATTTT.

The CDR3 DNA reads as TGCGCCAGCACGGGACAGGGCGAAAAACTGTTTTTT. It specifies CASTGQGEKLFF. The rearrangement links TRBV5-1 to TRBJ1-4; 9 nucleotides line up with TRBD1. The germline CDR1 and CDR2 sequences are SGHRS and YFSETQ. The ends lost 6 bases at V and 8 bases at J; junction bases unmatched: 2. This CDR3 is 12 amino acids long.

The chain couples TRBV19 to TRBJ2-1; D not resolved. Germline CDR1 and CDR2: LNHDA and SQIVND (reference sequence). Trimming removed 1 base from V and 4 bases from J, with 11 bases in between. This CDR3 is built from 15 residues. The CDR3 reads CASSIVPTLYNEQFF. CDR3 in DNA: TGTGCCAGTAGTATAGTTCCAACCCTATACAATGAGCAGTTCTTC.

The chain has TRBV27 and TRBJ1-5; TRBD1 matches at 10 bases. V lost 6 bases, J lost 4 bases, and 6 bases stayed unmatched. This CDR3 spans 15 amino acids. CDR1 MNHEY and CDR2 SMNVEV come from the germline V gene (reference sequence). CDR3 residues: CASSPRGQGNQPQHF. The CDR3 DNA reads TGTGCCAGCAGCCCAAGGGGACAGGGGAATCAGCCCCAGCATTTT.

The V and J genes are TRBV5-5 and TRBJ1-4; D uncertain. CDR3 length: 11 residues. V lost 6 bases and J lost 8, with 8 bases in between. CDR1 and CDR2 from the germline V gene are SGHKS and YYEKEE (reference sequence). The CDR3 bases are TGTGCCAGCACCCGGAACGAAAAACTGTTTTTT. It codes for CASTRNEKLFF.

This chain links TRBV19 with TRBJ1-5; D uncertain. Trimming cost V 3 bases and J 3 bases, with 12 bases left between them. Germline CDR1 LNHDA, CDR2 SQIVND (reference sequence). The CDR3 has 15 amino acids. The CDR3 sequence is CASSMLGIANQPQHF. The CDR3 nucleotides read TGTGCCAGTAGTATGCTGGGCATCGCCAATCAGCCCCAGCATTTT.

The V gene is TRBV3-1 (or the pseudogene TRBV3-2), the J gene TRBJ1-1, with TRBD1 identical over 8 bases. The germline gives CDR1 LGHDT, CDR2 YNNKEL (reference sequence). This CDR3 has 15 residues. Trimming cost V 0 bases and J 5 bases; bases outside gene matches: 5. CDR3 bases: TGTGCCAGCAGCCAAGAGGACAGGGAGGGGACTGAAGCTTTCTTT. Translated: CASSQEDREGTEAFF.

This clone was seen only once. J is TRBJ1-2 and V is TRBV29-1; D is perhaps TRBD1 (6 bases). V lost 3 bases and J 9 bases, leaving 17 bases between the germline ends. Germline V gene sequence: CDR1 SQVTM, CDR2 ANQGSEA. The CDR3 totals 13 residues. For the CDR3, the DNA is TGCAGCGTTGAGGAACCACAGGGACGGCGCTACACCTTC. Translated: CSVEEPQGRRYTF.

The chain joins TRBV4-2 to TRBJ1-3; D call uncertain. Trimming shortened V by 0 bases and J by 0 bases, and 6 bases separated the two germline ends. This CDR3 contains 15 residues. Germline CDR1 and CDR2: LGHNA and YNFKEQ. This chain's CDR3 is CASSQDSSSGNTIYF. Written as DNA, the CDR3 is TGTGCCAGCAGCCAAGACAGCAGCTCTGGAAACACCATATATTTT.

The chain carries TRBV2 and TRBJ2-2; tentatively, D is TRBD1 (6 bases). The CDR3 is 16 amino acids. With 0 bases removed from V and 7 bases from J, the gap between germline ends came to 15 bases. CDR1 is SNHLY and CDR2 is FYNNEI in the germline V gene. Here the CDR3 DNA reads TGTGCCAGCAGTGAAGCGCTTTGGGGGCTGGTCGGGGAGCTGTTTTTT. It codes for CASSEALWGLVGELFF.

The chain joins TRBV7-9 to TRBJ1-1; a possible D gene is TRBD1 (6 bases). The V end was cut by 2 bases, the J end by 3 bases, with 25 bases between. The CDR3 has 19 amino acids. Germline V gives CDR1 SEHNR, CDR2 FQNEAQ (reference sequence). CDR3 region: CASSLNSRTRETGYTEAFF. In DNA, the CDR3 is TGTGCCAGCAGCTTAAACTCCAGGACAAGGGAGACAGGCTACACTGAAGCTTTCTTT.

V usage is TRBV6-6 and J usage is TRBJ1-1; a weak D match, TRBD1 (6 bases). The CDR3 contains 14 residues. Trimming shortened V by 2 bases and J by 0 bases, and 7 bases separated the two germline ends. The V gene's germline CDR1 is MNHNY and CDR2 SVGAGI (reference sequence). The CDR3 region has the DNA TGTGCCAGCAGTTACGACAGGATGAACACTGAAGCTTTCTTT. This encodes CASSYDRMNTEAFF.

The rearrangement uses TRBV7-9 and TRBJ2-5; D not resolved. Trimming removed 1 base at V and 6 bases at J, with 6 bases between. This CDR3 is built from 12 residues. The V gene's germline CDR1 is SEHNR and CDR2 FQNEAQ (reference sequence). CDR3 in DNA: TGTGCCAGCAGCTTAGATCTAAAGACCCAGTACTTC. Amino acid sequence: CASSLDLKTQYF.

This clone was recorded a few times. The CDR3 sequence is CASSLGQGGRQPQHF. The CDR3 DNA sequence: TGTGCCAGCAGCTTAGGGCAGGGAGGAAGGCAGCCCCAGCATTTT. The V call is TRBV13, the J call TRBJ1-5; possibly TRBD1 for D (5 bases). Germline lookup yields CDR1 PRHDT and CDR2 FYEKMQ (reference sequence). The V end was cut by 0 bases, the J end by 7 bases, with 13 bases between. The CDR3 is made up of 15 amino acids.

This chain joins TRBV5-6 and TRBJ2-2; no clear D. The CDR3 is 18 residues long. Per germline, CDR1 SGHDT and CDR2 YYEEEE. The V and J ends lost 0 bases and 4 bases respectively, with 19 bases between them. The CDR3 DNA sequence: TGTGCCAGCAGCTTGGCGAGAAGTTTGTGGGCTCCCACCGGGGAGCTGTTTTTT. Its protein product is CASSLARSLWAPTGELFF.

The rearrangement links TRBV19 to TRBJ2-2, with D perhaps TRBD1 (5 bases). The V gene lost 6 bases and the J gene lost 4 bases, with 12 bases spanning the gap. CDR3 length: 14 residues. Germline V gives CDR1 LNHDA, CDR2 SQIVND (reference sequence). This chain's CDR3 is CASSFQGSTGELFF. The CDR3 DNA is TGTGCCAGTAGCTTTCAGGGATCCACCGGGGAGCTGTTTTTT.

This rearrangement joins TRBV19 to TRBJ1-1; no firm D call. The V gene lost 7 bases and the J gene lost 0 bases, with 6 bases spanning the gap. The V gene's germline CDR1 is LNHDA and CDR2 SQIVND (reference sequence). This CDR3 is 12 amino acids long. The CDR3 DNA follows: TGTGCCAGTACCCGGATGAACACTGAAGCTTTCTTT. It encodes CASTRMNTEAFF.

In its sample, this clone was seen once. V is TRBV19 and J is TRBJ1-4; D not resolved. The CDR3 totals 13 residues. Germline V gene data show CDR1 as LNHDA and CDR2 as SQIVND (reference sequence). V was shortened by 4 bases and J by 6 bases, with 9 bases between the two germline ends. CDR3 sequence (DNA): TGTGCCAGTAGTACAGGACGTTATGAAAAACTGTTTTTT. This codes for CASSTGRYEKLFF.